This T cell receptor (beta chain) was recorded in a study of T cells in Graves' hyperthyroidism and ophthalmopathy (dated by TCRdb to about 2019). For context, the study as a whole: Peripheral blood samples were taken at the time of initial diagnosis, prior to any treatment. A discovery cohort of about a hundred patients, approximately 44 with Graves' ophthalmopathy and 57 with stable Graves' hyperthyroidism, was used to find distinguishing TCR V-J signatures. An independent validation cohort of fewer than 20 hyperthyroidism patients and approximately 15 patients who later progressed to ophthalmopathy tested prospective prediction of ophthalmopathy. For training and testing, the roughly 93 patients in the discovery cohort were randomly divided in a 7:3 ratio. The study also compared thyroid tissue and blood T-cell repertoires from more than 5 Graves' hyperthyroidism patients. Following sampling, methimazole starting at 30 mg daily was given to hyperthyroidism patients, and high-dose intravenous methylprednisolone was given to ophthalmopathy patients. According to the paper, TCR Vbeta CDR3 sequencing was carried out on over 130 peripheral blood samples, which came from 40 to 45 ophthalmopathy, around 75 hyperthyroidism and about 17 progressor patients.

The TCR beta CDR3 regions were amplified from the RNA transcripts. A first-round RT-PCR of the TCR CDR3 used the HTBI primer set with the Qiagen OneStep RT-PCR kit. Libraries were constructed in a second round of multiplex PCR, after which size selection and purification were carried out. Paired-end sequencing of the libraries was performed with 100 bp reads on an Illumina HiSeq2000. Per the source publication's procedure: SOAPnuke was used to process the raw data, throwing out any read that contained adapters or uncalled bases, had a mean Phred below 15, or lacked an exact constant-primer or identifier match. High-quality paired reads were merged using COPE v1.2.5, and each unique nucleotide sequence was defined as a clonotype. MiTCR v1.1 was used to align clonotypes to the IMGT TRBV, TRBD and TRBJ reference segments. Only V-J combinations with frequency above 0.0001, covering about 99% of repertoires, were analysed. The TCS score was defined as the ratio of F50 (clonal expansion) to E x V (chaos), calculated using BLOSUM62-based TCRdist between CDR3 peptides within each V-J. Welch's t-statistics and random forest reduced roughly 540 V-J features to roughly 13, which were used in a naive Bayes classifier (R e1071). The public reads were reprocessed in TCRdb via fastp at Q25 and MiXCR, keeping in-frame beta chains. Rows are combined by CDR3 protein, so each entry shows the most common genes and DNA. For this entry, the V and J calls and clone size follow TCRdb and not the study's own pipeline. This sample comprises approximately 520,000 distinct CDR3 sequences, around a quarter of them detected only once. The ten most abundant clones make up approximately 10% of the sample.

Ophthalmopathy patients had moderately to severely active disease, with a Clinical Activity Score of 3 or more, a NOSPECS grade of 4 or more, and a disease duration of less than 3 months. Any patient with an uncontrolled infection, another autoimmune disease, pregnancy or lactation was excluded. Diagnoses were based on clinical symptoms, serum thyroxine and TRAb, thyroid ultrasound and orbital computed tomography. Ficoll-Paque density gradient centrifugation was used to isolate PBMCs from around 9.1 ml of fresh peripheral blood. Total RNA was extracted using Trizol reagent, and RNA quality was assessed on an Agilent 2100 Bioanalyzer. Beyond this particular receptor, the publication reports: Most expanded thyroid clonotypes (frequency above 0.001) were also detected in blood, a finding suggesting that blood repertoires may reflect thyroid immune responses. Sample size was not statistically predetermined, and investigators were not blinded to group allocation. In validation, the model predicted progression to ophthalmopathy a median of roughly 6.2 months before onset, with over 60% sensitivity and roughly 77% specificity. Ophthalmopathy was separated from stable hyperthyroidism by a 13 V-J signature model, with around 88% sensitivity and around 81% specificity obtained in cross-validation and 80%/75% obtained in testing.

CDR3 length: 13 amino acids, cysteine to phenylalanine. Only the CDR3 portion is preserved as DNA: 39 bases, with reading frame beginning at the first base. The trim is 5 bases for V and 5 bases for J, with a gap of 12 bases between the germline ends. In the germline V gene, CDR1 corresponds to MNHNS and CDR2 to SASEGT. About this clonotype: Its antigen remains unidentified. The input lacks base qualities; no much larger clone sits a single base away.

The sample comprised blood. This receptor was taken from a woman in her 30s with Graves' ophthalmopathy. The sequence links TRBV6-1 to TRBJ1-1; there is no confident call for the D gene. CDR3 region: CASSRQSGTEAFF. The nucleotides are TGTGCCAGCAGTCGTCAATCGGGAACTGAAGCTTTCTTT.